Listed below are T cell receptor beta chains from one sample, sequenced in a study of blood T cells in healthy people across ages. MiXCR, run by TCRdb on the 5' RACE reads, gives a single entry per CDR3 protein. Here the sample spans hundreds of thousands of distinct CDR3 sequences, approximately 53% being singletons. The sequencing sample was made of blood. The receptors were gathered from a man aged 40-50 years in good health. Both conserved end residues are part of each CDR3. The order of the fields is J gene, D gene, V gene, clone size, CDR3 protein, CDR3 DNA. The D gene is left open where the match is weak. Clone size, where shown, is once, few, many, or a class for clones that have expanded.

j_gene: TRBJ2-5; d_gene: -; v_gene: TRBV3-1; abundance: -; CDR3aa: CASNAGANEQYF; CDR3nt: TGTGCCAGCAACGCAGGGGCCAATGAGCAGTACTTC
j_gene: TRBJ2-1; d_gene: TRBD2; v_gene: TRBV5-1; abundance: few; CDR3aa: CASSLSGSVSRVEQFF; CDR3nt: TGCGCCAGCAGCCTTAGCGGGAGTGTGTCCCGCGTTGAGCAGTTCTTC
j_gene: TRBJ2-5; d_gene: -; v_gene: TRBV20-1; abundance: -; CDR3aa: CSAIGTQETQYF; CDR3nt: TGCAGTGCTATCGGGACCCAAGAGACCCAGTACTTC
j_gene: TRBJ2-4; d_gene: -; v_gene: TRBV7-9; abundance: once; CDR3aa: CASSQDGKNIQYF; CDR3nt: TGTGCCAGCAGTCAGGACGGAAAAAACATTCAGTACTTC
j_gene: TRBJ2-7; d_gene: -; v_gene: TRBV7-3; abundance: -; CDR3aa: CASSPQGSGEQYF; CDR3nt: TGTGCCAGCAGCCCCCAGGGATCTGGGGAGCAGTACTTC
j_gene: TRBJ2-7; d_gene: TRBD1; v_gene: TRBV11-3; abundance: -; CDR3aa: CASSLSWDRAYEQYF; CDR3nt: TGTGCCAGCAGCTTAAGTTGGGACAGGGCCTACGAGCAGTACTTC
j_gene: TRBJ2-7; d_gene: TRBD2; v_gene: TRBV27; abundance: few; CDR3aa: CASSSSTSGYYEQYF; CDR3nt: TGTGCCAGCAGTTCCTCGACTAGCGGCTACTACGAGCAGTACTTC
j_gene: TRBJ2-7; d_gene: -; v_gene: TRBV9; abundance: -; CDR3aa: CASSNRESSYNEQYF; CDR3nt: TGTGCCAGCAGCAACAGGGAGAGCTCCTACAATGAGCAGTACTTC
j_gene: TRBJ2-7; d_gene: -; v_gene: TRBV5-6; abundance: -; CDR3aa: CASSLSWGQQYF; CDR3nt: TGTGCCAGCAGCTTAAGTTGGGGGCAGCAGTACTTC
j_gene: TRBJ2-5; d_gene: -; v_gene: TRBV28; abundance: -; CDR3aa: CASSLILTAQETQYF; CDR3nt: TGTGCCAGCAGTTTAATCCTGACAGCCCAAGAGACCCAGTACTTC
j_gene: TRBJ1-5; d_gene: -; v_gene: TRBV7-9; abundance: few; CDR3aa: CASSLGSQGQPQHF; CDR3nt: TGTGCCAGCAGCTTAGGCTCGCAGGGCCAGCCCCAGCATTTT
j_gene: TRBJ2-5; d_gene: -; v_gene: TRBV27; abundance: -; CDR3aa: CASSTRQDMARGEETQYF; CDR3nt: TGTGCCAGCAGTACCCGACAGGACATGGCCAGAGGTGAAGAGACCCAGTACTTC
j_gene: TRBJ2-3; d_gene: TRBD2; v_gene: TRBV7-6; abundance: -; CDR3aa: CASSPGLDADTQYF; CDR3nt: TGTGCCAGCAGCCCAGGACTAGACGCAGATACGCAGTATTTT
j_gene: TRBJ2-7; d_gene: TRBD2; v_gene: TRBV5-1; abundance: few; CDR3aa: CAGPRREGRYEQYF; CDR3nt: TGCGCCGGACCGAGACGGGAGGGCAGGTACGAGCAGTACTTC
j_gene: TRBJ1-6; d_gene: -; v_gene: TRBV20-1; abundance: -; CDR3aa: CSARDGGRDNSPLHF; CDR3nt: TGCAGTGCTAGAGATGGGGGAAGGGATAATTCACCCCTCCACTTT
j_gene: TRBJ2-6; d_gene: -; v_gene: TRBV29-1; abundance: few; CDR3aa: CSVPKSSSGANVLTF; CDR3nt: TGCAGCGTTCCTAAAAGCAGCTCTGGGGCCAACGTCCTGACTTTC
j_gene: TRBJ2-3; d_gene: -; v_gene: TRBV25-1; abundance: few; CDR3aa: CASSDKEGRWSTDTQYF; CDR3nt: TGTGCCAGCAGTGACAAAGAGGGACGGTGGAGCACAGATACGCAGTATTTT
j_gene: TRBJ2-7; d_gene: -; v_gene: TRBV20-1; abundance: once; CDR3aa: CSATKLDEQYF; CDR3nt: TGCAGTGCTACCAAACTAGACGAGCAGTACTTC
j_gene: TRBJ1-2; d_gene: -; v_gene: TRBV20-1; abundance: -; CDR3aa: CSARVSFLANYGYTF; CDR3nt: TGCAGTGCTAGGGTTAGCTTCCTAGCTAACTATGGCTACACCTTC
j_gene: TRBJ2-1; d_gene: -; v_gene: TRBV7-2; abundance: -; CDR3aa: CASSLFGGEDNEQFF; CDR3nt: TGTGCCAGCAGCTTATTCGGGGGCGAGGACAATGAGCAGTTCTTC
j_gene: TRBJ1-2; d_gene: -; v_gene: TRBV7-9; abundance: once; CDR3aa: CASSSGGGNSGYTF; CDR3nt: TGTGCCAGCAGCTCCGGGGGCGGCAACTCGGGCTACACCTTC
j_gene: TRBJ2-7; d_gene: -; v_gene: TRBV15; abundance: few; CDR3aa: CATSISRHSYEQYF; CDR3nt: TGTGCCACCAGCATTTCCAGACACTCCTACGAGCAGTACTTC
j_gene: TRBJ2-3; d_gene: TRBD2; v_gene: TRBV14; abundance: -; CDR3aa: CASSLTSASTDTQYF; CDR3nt: TGTGCCAGCAGCCTTACTAGCGCTAGCACAGATACGCAGTATTTT
j_gene: TRBJ2-5; d_gene: -; v_gene: TRBV5-1; abundance: -; CDR3aa: CASSLEGTRGETQYF; CDR3nt: TGCGCCAGCAGCTTGGAGGGTACAAGAGGGGAGACCCAGTACTTC
j_gene: TRBJ2-1; d_gene: TRBD2; v_gene: TRBV15; abundance: -; CDR3aa: CATSREGGRGDEQFF; CDR3nt: TGTGCCACCAGCAGAGAGGGCGGGAGGGGCGATGAGCAGTTCTTC
j_gene: TRBJ2-3; d_gene: TRBD2; v_gene: TRBV3-1; abundance: -; CDR3aa: CASSQASSGGEYF; CDR3nt: TGTGCTAGCAGCCAAGCAAGCAGCGGGGGGGAGTATTTT
j_gene: TRBJ2-4; d_gene: TRBD1; v_gene: TRBV5-1; abundance: once; CDR3aa: CASSPWTGGSKNIQYF; CDR3nt: TGCGCCAGCAGCCCCTGGACAGGGGGTTCCAAAAACATTCAGTACTTC
j_gene: TRBJ1-5; d_gene: -; v_gene: TRBV12-5; abundance: -; CDR3aa: CASGWDHQPQHF; CDR3nt: TGTGCTAGTGGCTGGGACCATCAGCCCCAGCATTTT
j_gene: TRBJ2-7; d_gene: -; v_gene: TRBV6-5; abundance: -; CDR3aa: CASNHPGYEQYF; CDR3nt: TGTGCCAGCAACCACCCCGGCTACGAGCAGTACTTC
j_gene: TRBJ1-4; d_gene: TRBD1; v_gene: TRBV25-1; abundance: once; CDR3aa: CASSASDRGREKLFF; CDR3nt: TGTGCCAGCAGTGCCTCCGACAGGGGTCGCGAAAAACTGTTTTTT
j_gene: TRBJ2-5; d_gene: TRBD2; v_gene: TRBV28; abundance: few; CDR3aa: CASSLLSGGARETQYF; CDR3nt: TGTGCCAGCAGTTTACTTAGCGGGGGGGCCCGGGAGACCCAGTACTTC
j_gene: TRBJ2-3; d_gene: TRBD2; v_gene: TRBV7-3; abundance: -; CDR3aa: CASSGPGLAGSSTDTQYF; CDR3nt: TGTGCCAGCAGCGGGCCGGGACTAGCGGGGTCTAGCACAGATACGCAGTATTTT
j_gene: TRBJ2-3; d_gene: TRBD2; v_gene: TRBV10-3; abundance: -; CDR3aa: CAISETTSGRPSTDTQYF; CDR3nt: TGTGCCATCAGTGAGACCACTAGCGGGAGACCTAGCACAGATACGCAGTATTTT
j_gene: TRBJ2-3; d_gene: -; v_gene: TRBV20-1; abundance: -; CDR3aa: CSVTDRLTGDTQYF; CDR3nt: TGCAGTGTTACGGACAGACTCACCGGAGATACGCAGTATTTT
j_gene: TRBJ2-3; d_gene: TRBD1; v_gene: TRBV27; abundance: -; CDR3aa: CASTGGPDTQYF; CDR3nt: TGTGCCAGCACAGGGGGCCCAGATACGCAGTATTTT
j_gene: TRBJ2-1; d_gene: -; v_gene: TRBV28; abundance: -; CDR3aa: CASSFWGRVGRGSYNEQFF; CDR3nt: TGTGCCAGCTCCTTTTGGGGTCGTGTGGGACGGGGGTCCTACAATGAGCAGTTCTTC
j_gene: TRBJ2-7; d_gene: -; v_gene: TRBV2; abundance: -; CDR3aa: CASFRDPFYEQYF; CDR3nt: TGTGCCAGCTTCCGGGACCCCTTTTACGAGCAGTACTTC
j_gene: TRBJ2-7; d_gene: -; v_gene: TRBV18; abundance: -; CDR3aa: CASSTRGQGNEQYF; CDR3nt: TGTGCCAGCTCTACCCGGGGGCAGGGTAACGAGCAGTACTTC
j_gene: TRBJ2-5; d_gene: TRBD1; v_gene: TRBV28; abundance: few; CDR3aa: CASSFGQGVETQYF; CDR3nt: TGTGCCAGCAGTTTTGGACAGGGGGTAGAGACCCAGTACTTC
j_gene: TRBJ1-1; d_gene: -; v_gene: TRBV7-2; abundance: -; CDR3aa: CASSPGAGAGTEAFF; CDR3nt: TGTGCCAGCAGCCCGGGCGCGGGGGCAGGGACTGAAGCTTTCTTT
j_gene: TRBJ2-3; d_gene: TRBD2; v_gene: TRBV7-2; abundance: -; CDR3aa: CASSLSGPQRGQYF; CDR3nt: TGTGCCAGCAGCTTATCCGGGCCCCAGCGGGGGCAGTATTTT
j_gene: TRBJ2-3; d_gene: TRBD1; v_gene: TRBV7-3; abundance: -; CDR3aa: CASRGQGEDTQYF; CDR3nt: TGTGCCAGCAGGGGACAGGGGGAAGATACGCAGTATTTT
j_gene: TRBJ2-3; d_gene: TRBD2; v_gene: TRBV12-3/TRBV12-4; abundance: -; CDR3aa: CASSLLTSGTDTQYF; CDR3nt: TGTGCCAGCAGTTTATTAACTAGCGGCACAGATACGCAGTATTTT
j_gene: TRBJ2-1; d_gene: -; v_gene: TRBV5-1; abundance: -; CDR3aa: CASSKKDSYNEQFF; CDR3nt: TGCGCCAGCAGCAAAAAGGACTCCTACAATGAGCAGTTCTTC
j_gene: TRBJ1-4; d_gene: -; v_gene: TRBV7-9; abundance: -; CDR3aa: CASSRSGEKLFF; CDR3nt: TGTGCCAGCAGCCGCAGCGGAGAAAAACTGTTTTTT
j_gene: TRBJ1-2; d_gene: -; v_gene: TRBV12-3/TRBV12-4; abundance: -; CDR3aa: CASSTVGSGYTF; CDR3nt: TGTGCCAGCAGCACCGTGGGTTCTGGCTACACCTTC
j_gene: TRBJ2-7; d_gene: -; v_gene: TRBV9; abundance: -; CDR3aa: CASSVGRDAYEQYF; CDR3nt: TGTGCCAGCAGTGTTGGGCGGGACGCTTACGAGCAGTACTTC
j_gene: TRBJ2-1; d_gene: -; v_gene: TRBV5-1; abundance: -; CDR3aa: CASSLGLEYRALYNEQFF; CDR3nt: TGCGCCAGCAGCTTGGGTCTTGAGTACAGGGCATTGTACAATGAGCAGTTCTTC
j_gene: TRBJ1-5; d_gene: -; v_gene: TRBV12-3/TRBV12-4; abundance: -; CDR3aa: CASNLGGQGNQPQHF; CDR3nt: TGTGCCAGCAATCTAGGTGGGCAGGGCAATCAGCCCCAGCATTTT
j_gene: TRBJ2-3; d_gene: -; v_gene: TRBV6-5; abundance: -; CDR3aa: CASRPGQTDTQYF; CDR3nt: TGTGCCAGCAGACCTGGACAGACAGATACGCAGTATTTT
j_gene: TRBJ1-5; d_gene: TRBD1; v_gene: TRBV10-3; abundance: -; CDR3aa: CAISESQGAANQPQHF; CDR3nt: TGTGCCATCAGTGAGTCCCAGGGGGCGGCTAATCAGCCCCAGCATTTT
j_gene: TRBJ1-2; d_gene: -; v_gene: TRBV29-1; abundance: -; CDR3aa: CSVEGHLPNYGYTF; CDR3nt: TGCAGCGTTGAAGGTCACCTCCCTAACTATGGCTACACCTTC
j_gene: TRBJ2-1; d_gene: TRBD2; v_gene: TRBV20-1; abundance: many; CDR3aa: CSAAPGLAGFKSYNEQFF; CDR3nt: TGCAGTGCCGCTCCGGGACTAGCGGGTTTTAAATCCTACAATGAGCAGTTCTTC
j_gene: TRBJ2-1; d_gene: -; v_gene: TRBV6-2/TRBV6-3; abundance: -; CDR3aa: CASSEGLLYNEQFF; CDR3nt: TGTGCCAGCAGTGAGGGACTTCTGTACAATGAGCAGTTCTTC